This TCR beta chain was captured in a study of chemoradiotherapy in HPV16-positive cancers. Study overall: Functional T-cell assays on a couple of HPV16-positive patients' cells defined candidate HPV-specific clones and common TCR motifs.

Over chemoradiotherapy, repertoires were sampled more than once. After removal of 5 bases from V and 2 bases from J, the junction contained 6 bases not matched to a gene. The germline V gene encodes CDR1 MNHNY and CDR2 SVGAGI (reference sequence). This CDR3 has 15 amino acids. Measured with immunoSEQ multiplex PCR; TCRdb has only the in-frame clones, and not every one. This sample has about 7,000 clones, with roughly 70% found just once. In the case of this clone: Its target is not known.

General study points: Only a couple of HPV16-positive patients supplied the functional HPV-specificity definition. Non-HPV-specific T cells did not expand in tumors during treatment, whereas candidate HPV-specific clones and E7-related motifs did.

The receptor's source is a human donor with HPV-associated anogenital cancer. The rearrangement joins TRBV6-6 to TRBJ2-7, with 10 bases that match TRBD2. The starting material was tumor tissue, obtained from a patient who underwent chemoradiotherapy. The CDR3 bases are TGTGCCAGCAGTAAACTAGCGGGGTTACCCTACGAGCAGTACTTC. This gives the protein CASSKLAGLPYEQYF.